One and the same sample provided the 21 T cell receptor beta chains below, sequenced in a study of early T cells in non-severe SARS-CoV-2 infection. TCRdb ran MiXCR on the 5' RACE reads and lists one entry per CDR3 protein. In the table there are tens of thousands of distinct CDR3 sequences, around 10% of which are singletons. The specimen was whole blood, collected at baseline. Every receptor here comes from an adult who was a healthcare worker with PCR-confirmed SARS-CoV-2 infection or an uninfected control (not recorded which).

This clonotype appeared a few times. The V gene is TRBV6-6, the J gene TRBJ1-2, with D possibly TRBD1 on 5 matching bases. In germline, CDR1 is MNHNY, CDR2 SVGAGI (reference sequence). Trimming took off 2 bases at V and 5 bases at J, with 12 bases between the two ends. The CDR3 length is 14 residues. CDR3 amino acids: CASSYGAGLYGYTF. The CDR3 DNA reads TGTGCCAGCAGTTACGGGGCAGGTCTATATGGCTACACCTTC.

This clonotype was seen many times. This sequence joins TRBV20-1 and TRBJ2-5; TRBD2 agrees at 12 bases. The ends lost 2 bases at V and 5 bases at J; junction bases unmatched: 6. This CDR3 is 15 amino acids long. The germline V gene encodes CDR1 DFQATT and CDR2 SNEGSKA (reference sequence). The CDR3 DNA reads as TGCAGTGCTAGACTAGCGGGGGGGCCTGGGGAGACCCAGTACTTC. Amino acid sequence: CSARLAGGPGETQYF.

The chain is built from TRBV28 and TRBJ2-3, with 14 nucleotides matching TRBD2. From germline, CDR1 is MDHEN and CDR2 SYDVKM. Trimming cost V 6 bases and J 4 bases; bases outside gene matches: 3. This CDR3 comprises 15 residues. The CDR3 region is CASSRTSGGPDTQYF. The CDR3, as DNA: TGTGCCAGCAGCAGGACTAGCGGGGGGCCAGATACGCAGTATTTT.

V is TRBV5-4 and J is TRBJ2-3, with 14 bases identical to TRBD2. In germline, CDR1 is SGHNT, CDR2 YYREEE (reference sequence). The CDR3 length is 18 residues. V lost 4 bases, J lost 2 bases, and 9 bases stayed unmatched. The CDR3 protein is CASSLRGLAGATTDTQYF. The CDR3 DNA follows: TGTGCCAGCAGCCTTCGGGGACTAGCGGGGGCAACCACAGATACGCAGTATTTT.

The chain employs TRBV3-1 and TRBJ1-1; D uncertain. There are 14 residues in the CDR3. The germline V and J ends were trimmed by 1 base and 6 bases, with 12 bases remaining between them. Germline assignment: CDR1 LGHDT and CDR2 YNNKEL (reference sequence). The CDR3 here is CASSQGGGNAEAFF. The CDR3 region has the DNA TGTGCCAGCAGCCAAGGGGGAGGAAACGCTGAAGCTTTCTTT.

This clonotype was counted a few times. The gene calls are TRBV6-4 and TRBJ1-5, with a possible D match to TRBD1 (6 bases). The germline CDR1 and CDR2 sequences are MRHNA and SNTAGT. The CDR3 covers 14 residues. The germline V and J ends were trimmed by 10 bases and 15 bases, with 28 bases remaining between them. The CDR3 loop reads CATACRTVSPSWHF. The CDR3 bases are TGTGCCACCGCATGCCGGACAGTCTCCCCTTCTTGGCATTTT.

This clonotype has only a few counts. The chain uses TRBV12-5 and TRBJ2-5; 9 bases align to TRBD1. With 5 bases clipped from V and 7 bases from J, the junction kept 14 bases outside the gene matches. Germline CDR1 LGHNT, CDR2 FRNRAP. CDR3 length: 16 amino acids. The CDR3 spells CASGPRDRVDLGTQYF. CDR3 DNA: TGTGCTAGTGGTCCGCGGGACAGGGTCGATTTAGGGACCCAGTACTTC.

This clonotype was recorded many times. J is TRBJ2-2 and V is TRBV2; 8 bases are shared with TRBD1. Per the germline V gene, CDR1 is SNHLY and CDR2 is FYNNEI. V lost 6 bases and J lost 4; bases outside the gene matches: 7. The CDR3 sequence is 15 residues long. CDR3 protein: CASSRTGMGTGELFF. The CDR3 DNA reads TGTGCCAGCAGCCGGACAGGGATGGGCACCGGGGAGCTGTTTTTT.

This clonotype was recorded a few times. The chain links TRBV7-9 to TRBJ1-6; possibly TRBD1 for D (5 bases). The germline V gene encodes CDR1 SEHNR and CDR2 FQNEAQ (reference sequence). Deletions cut 11 bases from V and 6 bases from J, with 26 bases between. The CDR3 is 17 residues long. CDR3 DNA: TGTGCCCTTTGGTTTAGAGGGGAGGTTAGCCCTAATTCACCCCTCCACTTT. This sequence encodes CALWFRGEVSPNSPLHF.

The genes are TRBV6-5 and TRBJ1-1, with D hard to call. The CDR3 covers 13 residues. The germline V and J ends were trimmed by 7 bases and 6 bases, with 15 bases remaining between them. CDR1 is MNHEY and CDR2 is SVGAGI in the germline V gene. CDR3 sequence: CASTTRRGAEAFF. The CDR3 nucleotides read TGTGCCAGCACCACGCGGCGGGGAGCTGAAGCTTTCTTT.

This clonotype showed up just a few times. The rearrangement uses TRBV6-1 and TRBJ2-5; 7 bases are shared with TRBD1. Germline V gene sequence: CDR1 MNHNS, CDR2 SASEGT. Trimming at V came to 6 bases and at J to 4 bases, leaving 11 bases not matched to a gene. The length of the CDR3 is 15 residues. DNA of the CDR3: TGTGCCAGCAGCGCGATGGGGACAGCTGGAGAGACCCAGTACTTC. Its translation is CASSAMGTAGETQYF.

This clonotype has more than one count but fewer than ten. J is TRBJ2-7 and V is TRBV25-1; D is ambiguous. This CDR3 has 14 residues. V dropped 3 bases and J dropped 0 bases, with 9 bases sitting between them. Germline CDR1 MGHDK, CDR2 SYGVNS. The CDR3 DNA reads as TGTGCCAGCAGTGACTCAAGAAGCTCCTACGAGCAGTACTTC. It codes for CASSDSRSSYEQYF.

The J gene is TRBJ2-3, the V gene TRBV5-4, with TRBD2 identical over 8 bases. Germline V gene data show CDR1 as SGHNT and CDR2 as YYREEE (reference sequence). J gave up 0 bases and V 4 bases, and 1 base lay outside the gene matches. This CDR3 region has 14 residues. The CDR3 nucleotides are TGTGCCAGCAGCGTAGCGGGGAGCACAGATACGCAGTATTTT. Its translation: CASSVAGSTDTQYF.

This clonotype was counted many times. V gene TRBV7-9 combines with J gene TRBJ2-5; D gene unclear. Germline CDR1 is SEHNR and CDR2 is FQNEAQ (reference sequence). Trimming took 3 bases from V and 0 from J, leaving 2 bases between them. The CDR3 spans 12 residues. The CDR3 DNA is TGTGCCAGCAGCTTTGACCAAGAGACCCAGTACTTC. Its protein product is CASSFDQETQYF.

V is TRBV30 and J is TRBJ2-1, with TRBD2 as a possible D gene (7 bases). The CDR3 spans 11 residues. V lost 3 bases and J lost 13, with 13 bases in between. The germline V gene encodes CDR1 GTSNPN and CDR2 SVGIG (reference sequence). DNA of the CDR3: TGTGCCTGGAGGGAGGGGGGGCCCCAGTTCTTC. This sequence encodes CAWREGGPQFF.

The rearrangement joins TRBV18 to TRBJ1-1; no definite D call. Germline V gene sequence: CDR1 KGHSH, CDR2 LQKENI. Trimming pared 2 bases from V and 11 bases from J, leaving 15 bases between. This CDR3 is 13 amino acids long. CDR3 DNA: TGTGCCAGCTCACCAAATCTTGAAGATGTGGCTTTCTTT. Its protein is CASSPNLEDVAFF.

This clonotype was counted at least ten times. The chain recombines TRBV9 with TRBJ2-1; TRBD1 might be the D (6 bases). Germline values: CDR1 SGDLS, CDR2 YYNGEE. This CDR3 is 15 amino acids long. V lost 4 bases and J 5 bases, leaving 16 bases between the germline ends. The CDR3 spells CASSIQGTQNNEQFF. In DNA, the CDR3 is TGTGCCAGCAGCATACAGGGCACCCAAAACAATGAGCAGTTCTTC.

This clonotype was seen only a few times. The CDR3 DNA follows: TGCAGTGCTCAGACATACAATGAGCAGTTCTTC. It codes for CSAQTYNEQFF. The rearrangement joins TRBV20-1 to TRBJ2-1; no clear D. Germline V CDR1 and CDR2: DFQATT, SNEGSKA (reference sequence). The CDR3 runs 11 residues. Deletions cut 5 bases from V and 4 bases from J, with 6 bases between.

This clonotype was seen a few times. The chain combines TRBV2 with TRBJ1-6; 7 positions match TRBD1. The CDR3 totals 16 residues. Losses at the gene ends were 3 bases for V and 7 bases for J; bases not matched to a gene: 9. Germline CDR1 reads SNHLY; CDR2 reads FYNNEI. The CDR3 spells CASSDQGGLRNSPLHF. The CDR3 DNA reads as TGTGCCAGCAGTGATCAGGGGGGTTTAAGGAATTCACCCCTCCACTTT.

This chain links TRBV30 with TRBJ1-1, with D possibly matching TRBD1 (6 bases). From germline, CDR1 is GTSNPN and CDR2 SVGIG (reference sequence). This CDR3 is built from 13 residues. Trimming took off 5 bases at V and 4 bases at J, with 14 bases between the two ends. The CDR3 here is CAWARTVATEAFF. The CDR3 bases are TGTGCCTGGGCCCGGACAGTGGCCACTGAAGCTTTCTTT.

This clonotype has only a few counts. This chain uses TRBV7-3 with TRBJ1-6; TRBD1 is a possible D gene (6 bases). The germline V and J ends were trimmed by 4 bases and 7 bases, with 8 bases remaining between them. This CDR3 has 13 residues. Germline assignment: CDR1 SGHTA and CDR2 FQGTGA. The CDR3 coding sequence is TGTGCCAGCAGCTGGCAGGGGAATTCACCCCTCCACTTT. The encoded protein is CASSWQGNSPLHF.